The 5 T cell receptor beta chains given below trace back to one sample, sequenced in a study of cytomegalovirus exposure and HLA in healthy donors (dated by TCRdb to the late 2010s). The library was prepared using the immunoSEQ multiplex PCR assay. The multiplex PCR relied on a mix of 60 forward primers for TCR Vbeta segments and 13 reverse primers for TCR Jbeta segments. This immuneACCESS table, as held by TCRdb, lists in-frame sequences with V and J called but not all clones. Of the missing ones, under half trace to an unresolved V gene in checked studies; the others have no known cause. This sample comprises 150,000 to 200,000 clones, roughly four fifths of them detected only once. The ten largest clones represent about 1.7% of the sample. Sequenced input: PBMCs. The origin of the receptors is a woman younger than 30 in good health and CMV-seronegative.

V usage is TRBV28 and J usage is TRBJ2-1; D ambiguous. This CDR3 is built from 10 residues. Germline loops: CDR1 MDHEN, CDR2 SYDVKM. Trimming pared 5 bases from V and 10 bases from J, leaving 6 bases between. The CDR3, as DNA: TGTGCCAGCAGTAACATCGAGCAGTTCTTC. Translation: CASSNIEQFF.

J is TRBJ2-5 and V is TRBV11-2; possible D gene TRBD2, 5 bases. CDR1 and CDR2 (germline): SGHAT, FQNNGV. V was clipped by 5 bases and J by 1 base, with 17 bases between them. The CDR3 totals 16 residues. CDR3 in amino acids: CASSPLGWERQETQYF. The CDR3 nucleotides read TGTGCCAGCAGCCCCCTCGGTTGGGAGCGCCAAGAGACCCAGTACTTC.

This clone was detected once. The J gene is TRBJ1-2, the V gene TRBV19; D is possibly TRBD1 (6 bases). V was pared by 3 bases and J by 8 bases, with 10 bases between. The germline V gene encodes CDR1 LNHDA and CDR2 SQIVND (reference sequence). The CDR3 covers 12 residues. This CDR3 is CASSISGEGYTF. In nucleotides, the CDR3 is TGTGCCAGTAGTATCTCAGGGGAAGGCTACACCTTC.

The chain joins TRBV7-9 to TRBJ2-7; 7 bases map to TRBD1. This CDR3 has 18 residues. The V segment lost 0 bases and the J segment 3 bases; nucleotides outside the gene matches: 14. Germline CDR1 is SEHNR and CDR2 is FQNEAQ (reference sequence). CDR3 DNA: TGTGCCAGCAGCTTAGCGTTAGGACAGGAGGTTGGTGGCTACGAGCAGTACTTC. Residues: CASSLALGQEVGGYEQYF.

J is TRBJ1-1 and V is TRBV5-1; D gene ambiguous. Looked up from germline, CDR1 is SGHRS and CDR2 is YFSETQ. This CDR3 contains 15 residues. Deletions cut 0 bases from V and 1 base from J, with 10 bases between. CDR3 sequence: CASSLVVGSNTEAFF. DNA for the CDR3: TGCGCCAGCAGCTTGGTCGTGGGCTCGAACACTGAAGCTTTCTTT.